Listed below are T cell receptor beta chains from one sample, sequenced in a study of blood T cell repertoires in COVID-19. Method: immunoSEQ multiplex PCR; TCRdb's copy keeps in-frame clones and lacks some. The sample lists a few hundred thousand clones, about 85% occurring once. The sample taken for sequencing was peripheral blood. Every receptor here comes from a woman aged 18-29 years who had recovered from COVID-19. The CDR3 runs from the conserved cysteine through the conserved F or W. Fields, in order: J gene, CDR3 length, V gene, clone size, D gene, CDR3 DNA, CDR3 protein. A D gene is named only where the DNA matches it firmly. Not every row has a clone size; where given, it reads once, few, many or a size class.

>TRBJ1-5|16|TRBV23-1|-|-
TGCGCCAGCAGTCAACCCCAGGGGATTAGCAATCAGCCCCAGCATTTT
CASSQPQGISNQPQHF
>TRBJ2-2|14|TRBV9|-|-
TGTGCCAGCAGCGTTTCAGGGGTGGGCGGGGAGCTGTTTTTT
CASSVSGVGGELFF
>TRBJ2-5|14|TRBV18|-|TRBD1
TGTGCCAGCTCACTCGGGACAGGGATGGAGACCCAGTACTTC
CASSLGTGMETQYF
>TRBJ2-7|12|TRBV19|-|TRBD1
TGTGCCAGTAGTGTCGACAGGGTCGAGCAGTACTTC
CASSVDRVEQYF
>TRBJ2-1|14|TRBV28|-|TRBD1
TGTGCCAGCAGTTTACGACAGGGGGGGAATGAGCAGTTCTTC
CASSLRQGGNEQFF
>TRBJ1-2|15|TRBV13|-|TRBD1
TGTGCCAGCAGCTCTCCGGGACAGGGGGTATATGGCTACACCTTC
CASSSPGQGVYGYTF
>TRBJ2-2|19|TRBV19|once|TRBD2
TGTGCCTGTGGAGGCACGACTAGCGGGAGGGCCATGGGCACCGGGGAGCTGTTTTTT
CACGGTTSGRAMGTGELFF
>TRBJ2-3|16|TRBV6-2/TRBV6-3|-|TRBD2
TGTGCCAGCAGTAGGGAGACTAGCGGGGGCACAGATACGCAGTATTTT
CASSRETSGGTDTQYF
>TRBJ2-2|18|TRBV4-3|few|TRBD2
TGCGCCAGCAGCCAAGATAGGCCTAGCGGGTTTGGGTCCGGGGAGCTGTTTTTT
CASSQDRPSGFGSGELFF
>TRBJ1-2|14|TRBV6-6|-|TRBD1
TGTGCCAGCAGTAAGCGACAGGGGACGTACGGCTACACCTTC
CASSKRQGTYGYTF
>TRBJ2-1|13|TRBV19|few|TRBD2
TGTGCCAGTAGTAGCGGGAGTTGGAATGAGCAGTTCTTC
CASSSGSWNEQFF
>TRBJ2-1|16|TRBV7-6|-|TRBD2
TGTGCCAGCAGCGATGGTAGCGGGGGAACCTACAATGAGCAGTTCTTC
CASSDGSGGTYNEQFF
>TRBJ2-5|16|TRBV2|-|-
TGTGCCAGCAGTGTGGGGCTAACTACAGAACAAGAGACCCAGTACTTC
CASSVGLTTEQETQYF
>TRBJ2-5|13|TRBV5-6|-|-
TGTGCCAGCAGCTTGCTAGGTCGAGAGACCCAGTACTTC
CASSLLGRETQYF
>TRBJ2-1|12|TRBV6-6|-|-
TGTGCCAGCAGTAGTAGACAGGTTGAGCAGTTCTTC
CASSSRQVEQFF
>TRBJ2-3|15|TRBV7-3|-|-
TGTGCCAGCAGCCTCACGGGAGCCGGCACAGATACGCAGTATTTT
CASSLTGAGTDTQYF
>TRBJ2-7|12|TRBV7-9|-|TRBD2
TGTGCCAGCAGCTTAAATCTAGCGGGGCAGTACTTC
CASSLNLAGQYF
>TRBJ2-2|16|TRBV7-7|-|-
TGTGCCAGCACCGAAAGTCTAGACCCGGGGACCGGGGAGCTGTTTTTT
CASTESLDPGTGELFF
>TRBJ1-2|10|TRBV20-1|-|TRBD1
TGCAGTATTACAGGGGCTGGCTACACCTTC
CSITGAGYTF
>TRBJ2-7|14|TRBV3-1/TRBV3-2|-|-
TGTGCCAGCAGCCCCTCTGTAGGGGGATACGAGCAGTACTTC
CASSPSVGGYEQYF